One sample yielded the 22 T cell receptor beta chains listed below, sequenced in a study of metastatic and nonmetastatic thyroid tumors. Nobody among the patients had been given any treatment before thyroid surgery. TCRdb ran MiXCR on the PCR reads. The table lists some 15,000 clones, 9.5% to 15% of them singletons. Sequences were obtained from blood. All receptors come from a female donor with papillary thyroid cancer or a benign thyroid nodule (not recorded which). Some clones in this sample may be carry-over from other donors' samples.

As DNA, the CDR3 is TGTGCCACCAGTGATTTGGGACAGGGGAATTCACCCCTCCACTTT. Translation: CATSDLGQGNSPLHF. J is TRBJ1-6 and V is TRBV24-1; 9 nucleotides agree with TRBD1. V dropped 0 bases and J dropped 7; count of bases not matched to a gene: 0. This CDR3 is 15 amino acids long. Germline V gene lookup returns CDR1 KGHDR and CDR2 SFDVKD.

This clone is labeled medium-sized. This rearrangement joins TRBV12-3 or TRBV12-4 to TRBJ2-2; D not certain. CDR3 length: 12 amino acids. Between the trimmed V and J ends, which lost 6 bases and 6 bases, there was a span of 8 bases. The CDR3 DNA is TGTGCCAGCAGCCGTAGGCCCGGGGAGCTGTTTTTT. It encodes CASSRRPGELFF.

CDR3 DNA sequence: TGTGCCTGGAGACGGAGTACTAGCGGCTACACCTTC. Translated: CAWRRSTSGYTF. The chain has TRBV30 and TRBJ1-2; D gene unclear. The length of the CDR3 is 12 residues. Germline loops: CDR1 GTSNPN, CDR2 SVGIG (reference sequence). V lost 3 bases and J lost 8, with 13 bases in between.

This clone appeared many times. J is TRBJ2-3 and V is TRBV7-2, with D perhaps TRBD2 (5 bases). Germline V gives CDR1 SGHTA, CDR2 FQGNSA. Trimming shortened V by 5 bases and J by 2 bases, and 11 bases separated the two germline ends. The CDR3 totals 14 residues. The CDR3 nucleotides read TGTGCCAGCAGCAGAGGACTCAACACAGATACGCAGTATTTT. Translation: CASSRGLNTDTQYF.

Regarding this clone: A read error may produce the germline difference seen at one junction end. The chain is built from TRBV11-2 and TRBJ2-3, with D tentatively TRBD2 (6 bases). CDR3 size: 18 residues. Germline CDR1 reads SGHAT; CDR2 reads FQNNGV. CDR3 DNA: TGTGCCAGCATCTTAGATACGGGTAGCGGAGGGCCCACAGATACGCAGTATTTT. The encoded protein is CASILDTGSGGPTDTQYF.

In its sample, this clone was seen many times. This chain links TRBV5-1 with TRBJ2-3; 7 positions agree with TRBD1. Per germline, CDR1 SGHRS and CDR2 YFSETQ. The junction had 7 bases not matched to a gene; V was cut back by 1 base and J by 5 bases. This CDR3 region has 15 residues. The CDR3 reads CASSLTGVQGDTQYF. The DNA for the CDR3 is TGCGCCAGCAGCTTGACAGGGGTTCAGGGAGATACGCAGTATTTT.

This clone appeared a few times. This chain uses TRBV12-3 or TRBV12-4 with TRBJ1-5, with a tentative D call TRBD1 (5 bases). This CDR3 spans 15 amino acids. V lost 3 bases and J lost 5, with 14 bases in between. The CDR3 region is CASSFYGLGDQPQHF. The CDR3 nucleotides read TGTGCCAGCAGTTTTTATGGCTTAGGGGATCAGCCCCAGCATTTT.

This clone was seen ten or more times. The chain joins TRBV20-1 to TRBJ2-7; D might be TRBD1 (7 bases). Germline lookup yields CDR1 DFQATT and CDR2 SNEGSKA (reference sequence). The V end was cut by 3 bases, the J end by 3 bases, with 21 bases between. The CDR3 is made up of 16 amino acids. CDR3 DNA: TGCAGTGCTAGGAGGAGGGACAGAAAATCCCTCTACGAGCAGTACTTC. Encoded protein: CSARRRDRKSLYEQYF.

There are a few counts of this clone. V usage is TRBV5-5 and J usage is TRBJ2-1, with 7 bases identical to TRBD2. Per the germline V gene, CDR1 is SGHKS and CDR2 is YYEKEE (reference sequence). J lost 5 bases, V lost 3 bases, and 8 bases had no gene match. The CDR3 has 15 amino acids. In DNA form, the CDR3 reads TGTGCCAGCAGCTCCCTAGCGGCCCCTGACAATGAGCAGTTCTTC. Translated: CASSSLAAPDNEQFF.

Many counts were recorded for this clone. This chain connects TRBV7-8 to TRBJ2-2; D is possibly TRBD1 (6 bases). This CDR3 spans 13 amino acids. Per germline, CDR1 SGHVS and CDR2 FQNEAQ. V dropped 6 bases and J dropped 6 bases, with 11 bases sitting between them. Here the CDR3 reads CASSQSGAGELFF. The CDR3 DNA follows: TGTGCCAGCAGTCAATCAGGGGCCGGGGAGCTGTTTTTT.

This clone was seen many times. This chain links TRBV29-1 with TRBJ2-7, with D unresolved. Trimming left V 5 bases short and J 7 bases short, with 18 bases between. CDR1 is SQVTM and CDR2 is ANQGSEA in the germline V gene. The CDR3 runs to 13 residues. CDR3 nucleotides: TGCAGCGTTACGGCCGCTTTTGGGTATGAGCAGTACTTC. Its protein product is CSVTAAFGYEQYF.

This clone was observed many times. The chain joins TRBV6-4 to TRBJ2-3; 8 bases are shared with TRBD1. The CDR3 totals 13 residues. Germline trimming cut 3 bases from V and 4 bases from J; bases unmatched to any gene: 0. Germline V gene sequence: CDR1 MRHNA, CDR2 SNTAGT. Written as DNA, the CDR3 is TGTGCCAGCAGTGAGGACAGGGCAGATACGCAGTATTTT. This translates into CASSEDRADTQYF.

This clone has a count of ten or more. The V gene is TRBV5-1, the J gene TRBJ2-1; a possible D gene is TRBD2 (5 bases). The CDR3 is made up of 15 amino acids. Trimming removed 2 bases from V and 7 bases from J, with 16 bases in between. Germline CDR1 is SGHRS and CDR2 is YFSETQ. The CDR3 here is CASSFSSGQGNEQFF. The CDR3 nucleotides are TGCGCCAGCAGCTTTTCCAGCGGCCAAGGTAATGAGCAGTTCTTC.

This clone is labeled medium-sized. This rearrangement joins TRBV6-5 to TRBJ2-3; 12 nucleotides align to TRBD2. Losses at the gene ends were 4 bases for V and 1 base for J; bases not matched to a gene: 6. CDR3 size: 17 residues. Per the germline V gene, CDR1 is MNHEY and CDR2 is SVGAGI. Written as DNA, the CDR3 is TGTGCCAGCAGTTTCAACCTAGCGGGGGGGGGCACAGATACGCAGTATTTT. It encodes CASSFNLAGGGTDTQYF.

By frequency in the sample, this clone is medium-sized. This chain joins TRBV2 and TRBJ2-7; the D is unclear. The CDR3 covers 12 residues. The V gene's germline CDR1 is SNHLY and CDR2 FYNNEI. Trimming stripped 7 bases from V and 2 bases from J, with 9 bases between. This CDR3 is CASTGRAYEQYF. CDR3 coding DNA: TGTGCCAGCACGGGCAGAGCCTACGAGCAGTACTTC.

Many counts were recorded for this clone. V gene TRBV20-1 combines with J gene TRBJ2-1, with a tentative D call TRBD2 (6 bases). Deletions cut 1 base from V and 5 bases from J, with 9 bases between. This CDR3 has 13 residues. Looked up from germline, CDR1 is DFQATT and CDR2 is SNEGSKA (reference sequence). CDR3 region: CSARGASDNEQFF. Here the CDR3 DNA reads TGCAGTGCTAGAGGGGCTAGCGACAATGAGCAGTTCTTC.

This clone appeared many times. The genes are TRBV2 and TRBJ2-1; a possible D gene is TRBD1 (5 bases). There are 12 residues in the CDR3. Per the germline V gene, CDR1 is SNHLY and CDR2 is FYNNEI. The V and J ends lost 4 bases and 7 bases respectively, with 8 bases between them. In DNA, the CDR3 is TGTGCCAGCAGTGCCGCAGGGAATGAGCAGTTCTTC. Amino acid sequence: CASSAAGNEQFF.

This clone appeared a few times. CDR3 sequence: CSARDFGLAGGGYQETQYF. Here the CDR3 DNA reads TGCAGTGCTAGAGATTTCGGACTAGCAGGGGGGGGGTACCAAGAGACCCAGTACTTC. The J gene is TRBJ2-5, the V gene TRBV20-1; TRBD2 is a possible D gene (8 bases). V was pared by 0 bases and J by 0 bases, with 23 bases between. This CDR3 contains 19 residues. The germline V gene encodes CDR1 DFQATT and CDR2 SNEGSKA (reference sequence).

This clone has at least ten counts. The V call is TRBV20-1, the J call TRBJ1-1; no firm D call. CDR1 is DFQATT, CDR2 SNEGSKA, per germline (reference sequence). Trimming removed 4 bases from V and 5 bases from J, with 11 bases in between. CDR3 size: 12 residues. CDR3 protein: CSANPFGTEAFF. For the CDR3, the DNA is TGCAGTGCTAATCCCTTTGGGACTGAAGCTTTCTTT.

This clone was seen many times. The chain has TRBV27 and TRBJ1-1, with 7 nucleotides matching TRBD1. Germline V gene lookup returns CDR1 MNHEY and CDR2 SMNVEV (reference sequence). The CDR3 loop spans 15 amino acids. J gave up 4 bases and V 0 bases, and 5 bases lay outside the gene matches. CDR3: CASSLSEGAITEAFF. Written as DNA, the CDR3 is TGTGCCAGCAGTTTATCGGAGGGGGCGATCACTGAAGCTTTCTTT.

This clone occurred many times. Possible read error: a much larger clone is one base away. This CDR3 is also generated by other DNA sequences in the sample. The chain combines TRBV6-1 with TRBJ1-6; no firm D call. This CDR3 has 14 residues. Germline V gene sequence: CDR1 MNHNS, CDR2 SASEGT. The CDR3 loop is CATRAGWENSPLHF. The CDR3 bases are TGTGCTACTCGGGCCGGCTGGGAAAATTCACCCCTCCACTTT.

By frequency in the sample, this clone is medium-sized. This rearrangement joins TRBV27 to TRBJ2-1, with a tentative D call TRBD2 (6 bases). Germline V CDR1 and CDR2: MNHEY, SMNVEV (reference sequence). The germline V and J ends were trimmed by 8 bases and 3 bases, with 20 bases remaining between them. The CDR3 spans 16 residues. CDR3 sequence: CASQPGGLSYYNEQFF. DNA for the CDR3: TGTGCCAGCCAGCCTGGAGGGCTAAGTTACTACAATGAGCAGTTCTTC.